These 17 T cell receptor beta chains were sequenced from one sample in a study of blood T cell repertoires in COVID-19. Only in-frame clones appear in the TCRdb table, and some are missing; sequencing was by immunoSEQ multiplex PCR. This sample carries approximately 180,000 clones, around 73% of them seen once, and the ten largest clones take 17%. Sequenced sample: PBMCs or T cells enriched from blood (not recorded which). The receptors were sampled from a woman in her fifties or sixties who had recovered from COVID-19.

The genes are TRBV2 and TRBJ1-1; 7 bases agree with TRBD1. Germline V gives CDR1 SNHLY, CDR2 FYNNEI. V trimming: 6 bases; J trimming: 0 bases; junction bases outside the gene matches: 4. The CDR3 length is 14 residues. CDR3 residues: CASRQGQLNTEAFF. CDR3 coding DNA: TGTGCCAGCAGGCAGGGACAGCTGAACACTGAAGCTTTCTTT.

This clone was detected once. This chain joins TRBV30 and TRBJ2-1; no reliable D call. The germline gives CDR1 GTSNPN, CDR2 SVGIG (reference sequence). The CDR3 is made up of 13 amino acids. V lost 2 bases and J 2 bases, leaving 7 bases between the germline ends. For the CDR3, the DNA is TGTGCCTGGAGTAGAGCTCCCTACAATGAGCAGTTCTTC. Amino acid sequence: CAWSRAPYNEQFF.

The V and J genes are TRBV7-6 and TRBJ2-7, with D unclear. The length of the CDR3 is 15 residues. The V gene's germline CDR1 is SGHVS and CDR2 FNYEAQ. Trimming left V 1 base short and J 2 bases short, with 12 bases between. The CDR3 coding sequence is TGTGCCAGCAGCTTAGGGGCTCTTAGTACCTACGAGCAGTACTTC. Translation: CASSLGALSTYEQYF.

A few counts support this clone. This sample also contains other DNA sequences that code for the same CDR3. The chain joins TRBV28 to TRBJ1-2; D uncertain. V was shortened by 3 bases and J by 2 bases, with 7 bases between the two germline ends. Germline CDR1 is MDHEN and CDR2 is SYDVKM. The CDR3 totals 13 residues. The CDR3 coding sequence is TGTGCCAGCAGTTTGCGAGGGAACTATGGCTACACCTTC. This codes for CASSLRGNYGYTF.

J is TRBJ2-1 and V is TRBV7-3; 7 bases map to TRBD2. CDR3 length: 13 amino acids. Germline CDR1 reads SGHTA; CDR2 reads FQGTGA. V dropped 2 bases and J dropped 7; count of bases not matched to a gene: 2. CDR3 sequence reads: CASSLGGRNEQFF. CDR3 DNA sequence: TGTGCCAGCAGCTTAGGCGGGAGAAATGAGCAGTTCTTC.

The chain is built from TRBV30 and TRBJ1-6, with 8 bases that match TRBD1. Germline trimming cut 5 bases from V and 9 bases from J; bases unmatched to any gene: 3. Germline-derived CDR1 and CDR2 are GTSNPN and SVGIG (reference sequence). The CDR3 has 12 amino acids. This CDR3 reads CAWGQGISPLHF. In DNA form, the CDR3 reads TGTGCCTGGGGACAGGGTATTTCACCCCTCCACTTT.

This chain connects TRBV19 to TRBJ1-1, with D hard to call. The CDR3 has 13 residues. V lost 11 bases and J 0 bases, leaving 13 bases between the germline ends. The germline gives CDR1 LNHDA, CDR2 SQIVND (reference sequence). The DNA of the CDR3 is TGTGCCTCAGGAAAGTCCATGAACACTGAAGCTTTCTTT. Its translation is CASGKSMNTEAFF.

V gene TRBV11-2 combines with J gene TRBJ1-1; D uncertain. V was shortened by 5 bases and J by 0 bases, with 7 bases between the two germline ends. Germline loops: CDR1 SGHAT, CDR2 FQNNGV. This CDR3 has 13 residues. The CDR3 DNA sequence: TGTGCCAGCAGCCCAAACATGAACACTGAAGCTTTCTTT. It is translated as CASSPNMNTEAFF. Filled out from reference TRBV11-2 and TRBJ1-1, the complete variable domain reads EAGVAQSPRYKIIEKRQSVAFWCNPISGHATLYWYQQILGQGPKLLIQFQNNGVVDDSQLPKDRFSAERLKGVDSTLKIQPAKLEDSAVYLCASSPNMNTEAFFGQGTRLTVV.

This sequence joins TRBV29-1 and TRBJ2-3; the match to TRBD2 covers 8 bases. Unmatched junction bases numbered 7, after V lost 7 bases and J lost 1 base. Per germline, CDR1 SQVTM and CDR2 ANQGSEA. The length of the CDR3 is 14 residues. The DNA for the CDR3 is TGCAGCGCACCCCAGACTAGCGGCACAGATACGCAGTATTTT. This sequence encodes CSAPQTSGTDTQYF.

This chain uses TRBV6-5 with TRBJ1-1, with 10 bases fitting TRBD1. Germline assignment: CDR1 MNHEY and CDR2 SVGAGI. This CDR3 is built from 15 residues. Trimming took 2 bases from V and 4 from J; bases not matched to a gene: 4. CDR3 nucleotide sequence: TGTGCCAGCAGTTACCCCGGGACAGGGGTCACTGAAGCTTTCTTT. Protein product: CASSYPGTGVTEAFF.

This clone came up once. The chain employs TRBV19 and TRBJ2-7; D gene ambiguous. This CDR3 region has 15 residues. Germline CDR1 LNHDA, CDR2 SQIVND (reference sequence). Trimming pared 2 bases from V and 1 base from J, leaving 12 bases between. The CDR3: CASSITRSSSYEQYF. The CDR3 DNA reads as TGTGCCAGTAGTATAACCCGCAGTTCTTCCTACGAGCAGTACTTC.

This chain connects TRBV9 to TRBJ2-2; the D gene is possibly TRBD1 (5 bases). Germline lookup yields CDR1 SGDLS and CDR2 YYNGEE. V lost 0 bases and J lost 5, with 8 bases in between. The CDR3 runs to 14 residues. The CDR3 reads CASSVEGVTGELFF. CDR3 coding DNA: TGTGCCAGCAGCGTAGAAGGGGTAACCGGGGAGCTGTTTTTT.

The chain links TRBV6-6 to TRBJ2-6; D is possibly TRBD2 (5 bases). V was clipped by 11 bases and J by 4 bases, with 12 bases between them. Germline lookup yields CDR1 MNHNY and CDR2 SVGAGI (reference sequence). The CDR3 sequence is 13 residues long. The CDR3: CAGGAGGANVLTF. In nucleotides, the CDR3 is TGTGCCGGTGGTGCGGGCGGGGCCAACGTCCTGACTTTC.

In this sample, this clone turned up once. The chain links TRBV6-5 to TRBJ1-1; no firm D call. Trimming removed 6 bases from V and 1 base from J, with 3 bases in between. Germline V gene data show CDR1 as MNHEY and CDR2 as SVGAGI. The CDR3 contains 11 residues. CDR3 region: CASRQNTEAFF. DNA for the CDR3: TGTGCCAGCAGACAGAACACTGAAGCTTTCTTT.

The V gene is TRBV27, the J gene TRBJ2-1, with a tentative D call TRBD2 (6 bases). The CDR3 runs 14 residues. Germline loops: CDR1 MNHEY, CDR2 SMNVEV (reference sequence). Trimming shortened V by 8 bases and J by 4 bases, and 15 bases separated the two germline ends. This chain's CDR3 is CASGHEGTYNEQFF. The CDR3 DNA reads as TGTGCCAGCGGCCATGAGGGGACTTACAATGAGCAGTTCTTC.

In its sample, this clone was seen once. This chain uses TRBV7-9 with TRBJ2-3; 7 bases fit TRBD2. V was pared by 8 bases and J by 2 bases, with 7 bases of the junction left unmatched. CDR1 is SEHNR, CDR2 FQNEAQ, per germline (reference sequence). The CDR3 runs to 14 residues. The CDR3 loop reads CASFASGSTDTQYF. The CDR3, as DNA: TGTGCCAGCTTTGCTAGCGGTTCCACAGATACGCAGTATTTT.

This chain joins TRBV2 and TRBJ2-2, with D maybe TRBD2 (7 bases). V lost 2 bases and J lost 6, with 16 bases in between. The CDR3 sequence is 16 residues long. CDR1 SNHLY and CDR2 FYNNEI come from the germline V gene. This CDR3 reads CASSERSGGIPGELFF. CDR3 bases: TGTGCCAGCAGTGAAAGGTCGGGGGGCATCCCCGGGGAGCTGTTTTTT.